What follows are 27 T cell receptor beta chains derived from one specimen sequenced in a study of T cell repertoires in cytomegalovirus infection (dated by TCRdb to 2018 to 2020). Data came from an Illumina HiSeq 1500. In-frame beta chains were kept once TCRdb had trimmed the public reads at Q25 with fastp and called clones with MiXCR. Every distinct CDR3 protein forms one entry, paired with its most common genes and DNA. The sample table holds about 920,000 distinct CDR3 sequences, of which approximately 31% were seen once. The ten largest clones take up roughly 12% of the sample. Explained via the paper, the treatment or condition label denotes: in vitro stimulation with specific CMV peptide epitopes to enrich CMV-specific T cells. These TCRs' antigens remain unknown. Material: cultured CD8+ T cells from PBMCs, obtained from culture after CMV antigen stimulation. These receptor sequences come from a human donor in good health (CMV status not recorded). Some clones in this sample may be carry-over from other donors' samples.

This chain connects TRBV6-1 to TRBJ2-7; no reliable D call. V lost 8 bases, J lost 0 bases, and 11 bases lay in between. Germline V gene data show CDR1 as MNHNS and CDR2 as SASEGT. This CDR3 contains 13 residues. The CDR3 region is CASLDLSSYEQYF. The DNA for the CDR3 is TGTGCCAGCCTAGATTTGAGCTCCTACGAGCAGTACTTC.

The rearrangement joins TRBV29-1 to TRBJ2-3; D might be TRBD2 (5 bases). V was trimmed by 6 bases and J by 3 bases, leaving 22 bases between them. The CDR3 is 16 amino acids. From germline, CDR1 is SQVTM and CDR2 ANQGSEA. CDR3 sequence (DNA): TGCAGCGTCCCTATCCGACGGTTGAGGAGGACAGATACGCAGTATTTT. It encodes CSVPIRRLRRTDTQYF.

The chain uses TRBV9 and TRBJ2-3, with 10 positions matching TRBD2. V gave up 4 bases and J gave up 0 bases; unmatched junction bases: 11. Germline CDR1 SGDLS, CDR2 YYNGEE. This CDR3 has 18 amino acids. The CDR3 DNA sequence: TGTGCCAGCAGCTCACCACTAGCGGGGAGGACTAGCACAGATACGCAGTATTTT. Residues: CASSSPLAGRTSTDTQYF.

This clonotype occurred a few times. The chain joins TRBV12-3 or TRBV12-4 to TRBJ1-1, with TRBD1 matching over 8 bases. With V trimmed by 5 bases and J by 3 bases, 8 bases remained unmatched. The CDR3 has 15 residues. CDR3 region: CASSPRQGLDTEAFF. The CDR3 coding sequence is TGTGCCAGCAGTCCTAGACAGGGGTTAGACACTGAAGCTTTCTTT.

The V call is TRBV7-9, the J call TRBJ2-7; 12 bases line up with TRBD2. Per germline, CDR1 SEHNR and CDR2 FQNEAQ (reference sequence). With V trimmed by 4 bases and J by 4 bases, 8 bases remained unmatched. This CDR3 is 16 amino acids long. CDR3 bases: TGTGCCAGCAGCTCTACTCTAGCGGGGGGGCGGTACGAGCAGTACTTC. The encoded protein is CASSSTLAGGRYEQYF.

This clonotype was seen a handful of times. The V and J genes are TRBV15 and TRBJ1-1; maybe TRBD1 (5 bases). Trimming pared 0 bases from V and 7 bases from J, leaving 15 bases between. CDR1 is LNHNV, CDR2 YYDKDF, per germline (reference sequence). The CDR3 totals 15 residues. CDR3 nucleotides: TGTGCCACCAGCAGAGATGGGGGGACCCTGAGTGAAGCTTTCTTT. Protein: CATSRDGGTLSEAFF. Looking up the rest from reference TRBV15 and TRBJ1-1 gives the full variable domain: DAMVIQNPRYQVTQFGKPVTLSCSQTLNHNVMYWYQQKSSQAPKLLFHYYDKDFNNEADTPDNFQSRRPNTSFCFLDIRSPGLGDTAMYLCATSRDGGTLSEAFFGQGTRLTVV.

The rearrangement joins TRBV2 to TRBJ1-2, with D unresolved. Germline CDR1 reads SNHLY; CDR2 reads FYNNEI. Deletions cut 3 bases from V and 1 base from J, with 9 bases between. The CDR3 is 14 residues long. CDR3 protein: CASSEPGINYGYTF. DNA of the CDR3: TGTGCCAGCAGTGAGCCGGGTATTAACTATGGCTACACCTTC.

This clonotype is a singleton in its sample. This clone may be a read error of a much larger clone one base away. V usage is TRBV7-2 and J usage is TRBJ1-5, with D unresolved. The length of the CDR3 is 14 residues. Germline loops: CDR1 SGHTA, CDR2 FQGNSA. CDR3 nucleotide sequence: TGTGTCAGCAGCTTAGCCTTACAGAATCAGCCCCAGCATTTT. This gives the protein CVSSLALQNQPQHF.

This clonotype came up a few times. J is TRBJ1-2 and V is TRBV5-5; TRBD1 might be the D (5 bases). The CDR3 length is 15 residues. CDR1 and CDR2 from the germline V gene are SGHKS and YYEKEE (reference sequence). The ends were cut back, 1 base at V and 0 bases at J, with 10 bases in the middle. The CDR3 loop reads CASSLLGRANYGYTF. The CDR3 nucleotides are TGTGCCAGCAGCTTGCTGGGCAGGGCTAACTATGGCTACACCTTC. Filled out from reference TRBV5-5 and TRBJ1-2, the complete variable domain reads DAGVTQSPTHLIKTRGQQVTLRCSPISGHKSVSWYQQVLGQGPQFIFQYYEKEERGRGNFPDRFSARQFPNYSSELNVNALLLGDSALYLCASSLLGRANYGYTFGSGTRLTVV.

V gene TRBV4-2 combines with J gene TRBJ1-5, with 7 bases aligning to TRBD1. The CDR3 loop spans 17 amino acids. The V and J ends lost 2 bases and 3 bases, in that order; junction bases with no gene match: 10. In germline, CDR1 is LGHNA, CDR2 YNFKEQ. The CDR3 loop reads CASSQRPAQGYNQPQHF. For the CDR3, the DNA is TGTGCCAGCAGCCAAAGGCCCGCACAGGGGTACAATCAGCCCCAGCATTTT.

This clonotype was observed at least ten times. This chain links TRBV7-8 with TRBJ2-1; D gene ambiguous. The germline V gene encodes CDR1 SGHVS and CDR2 FQNEAQ. CDR3 length: 13 residues. The V end was cut by 5 bases, the J end by 5 bases, with 10 bases between. The CDR3 sequence is CASSVGRNNEQFF. DNA of the CDR3: TGTGCCAGCAGCGTAGGGCGTAACAATGAGCAGTTCTTC. Using reference TRBV7-8 and TRBJ2-1 for the parts outside the CDR3, the full variable domain is GAGVSQSPRYKVAKRGQDVALRCDPISGHVSLFWYQQALGQGPEFLTYFQNEAQLDKSGLPSDRFFAERPEGSVSTLKIQRTQQEDSAVYLCASSVGRNNEQFFGPGTRLTVL.

This clonotype was counted ten times or more. The chain uses TRBV7-2 and TRBJ2-5, with TRBD1 matching over 9 bases. The CDR3 is made up of 17 amino acids. J gave up 5 bases and V 4 bases, and 14 bases lay outside the gene matches. Germline-derived CDR1 and CDR2 are SGHTA and FQGNSA. The CDR3 DNA follows: TGTGCCAGCAGCTCTTTAACCCGGGACAGGGAAGATGAGACCCAGTACTTC. Its protein is CASSSLTRDREDETQYF.

This clonotype was counted many times. The gene calls are TRBV7-9 and TRBJ1-5; D gene uncertain. The CDR3 covers 13 residues. Germline V CDR1 and CDR2: SEHNR, FQNEAQ (reference sequence). Trimming left V 6 bases short and J 4 bases short, with 10 bases between. The DNA of the CDR3 is TGTGCCAGCAGTTTTACCGGGAATCAGCCCCAGCATTTT. As protein: CASSFTGNQPQHF.

The rearrangement uses TRBV6-6 and TRBJ2-7; a weak D match, TRBD2 (6 bases). Germline V gene sequence: CDR1 MNHNY, CDR2 SVGAGI (reference sequence). Trimming stripped 5 bases from V and 4 bases from J, with 12 bases between. This CDR3 is 13 amino acids long. The CDR3 DNA follows: TGTGCCAGCAGTCGCTCGACTAGTTACGAGCAGTACGTC. Its translation: CASSRSTSYEQYV.

Turning to this clonotype: Being one base from a much bigger clone, this may be a read error. The CDR3 DNA is TGTGCCAACAGTGGCAGGGGGTCAAGCACCGGGGAGCTGTTTTTT. It is translated as CANSGRGSSTGELFF. The rearrangement links TRBV11-3 to TRBJ2-2; the match to TRBD1 covers 7 bases. The CDR3 extends over 15 amino acids. CDR1 is SGHNT, CDR2 YENEEA, per germline. The trim removed 10 bases at V and 4 bases at J, leaving 12 bases unmatched.

In this sample, this clonotype turned up once. The rearrangement joins TRBV9 to TRBJ1-2; D perhaps matches TRBD1 (5 bases). Germline-derived CDR1 and CDR2 are SGDLS and YYNGEE. This CDR3 is 15 amino acids long. V was trimmed by 4 bases and J by 3 bases, leaving 16 bases between them. The CDR3 DNA sequence: TGTGCCAGCAGCCCCCGTAGTTTGGGGGACTATGGCTACACCTTC. This encodes CASSPRSLGDYGYTF.

This clonotype has just a few counts. The chain carries TRBV10-3 and TRBJ2-5; 11 nucleotides agree with TRBD1. The CDR3 runs 16 residues. The V and J ends lost 6 bases and 5 bases, in that order; junction bases with no gene match: 11. CDR1 and CDR2 from the germline V gene are ENHRY and SYGVKD. The DNA of the CDR3 is TGTGCCATCAGCCAAGCAGGGCGGACAGGGGGCGAGACCCAGTACTTC. The encoded protein is CAISQAGRTGGETQYF.

This clonotype came up a few times. V usage is TRBV11-2 and J usage is TRBJ1-1; TRBD1 might be the D (5 bases). This CDR3 contains 15 residues. The ends were cut back, 4 bases at V and 4 bases at J, with 16 bases in the middle. Germline lookup yields CDR1 SGHAT and CDR2 FQNNGV. CDR3 sequence (DNA): TGTGCCAGCAGCTCCGAGGGAGCAGGGAGCACTGAAGCTTTCTTT. It encodes CASSSEGAGSTEAFF.

The J gene is TRBJ2-7, the V gene TRBV6-2 or TRBV6-3; D perhaps matches TRBD2 (5 bases). This CDR3 has 13 residues. V dropped 10 bases and J dropped 0 bases, with 13 bases sitting between them. Germline V gene lookup returns CDR1 MNHEY and CDR2 SVGEGT. CDR3 DNA: TGTGCCACCAACTCGGGGAGCTCCTACGAGCAGTACGTC. Protein sequence: CATNSGSSYEQYV.

A few counts support this clonotype. The chain uses TRBV4-1 and TRBJ1-5, with 12 bases aligning to TRBD1. Per the germline V gene, CDR1 is MGHRA and CDR2 is YSYEKL. V gave up 0 bases and J gave up 7 bases; unmatched junction bases: 4. The CDR3 spans 16 residues. The CDR3 nucleotides read TGCGCCAGCAGCCAAGATGGGACAGGGGGCTACCAGCCCCAGCATTTT. Translation gives CASSQDGTGGYQPQHF.

This chain joins TRBV5-5 and TRBJ2-1, with no clear D. With 2 bases removed from V and 8 bases from J, the gap between germline ends came to 17 bases. Germline V gene data show CDR1 as SGHKS and CDR2 as YYEKEE (reference sequence). The length of the CDR3 is 15 residues. CDR3 region: CASSFYGPNRDEQFF. The CDR3 bases are TGTGCCAGCAGCTTTTATGGTCCCAATAGGGATGAGCAGTTCTTC.

This clonotype was seen more than once but under ten times. The chain uses TRBV29-1 and TRBJ1-2, with TRBD1 as a possible D gene (5 bases). The V gene lost 2 bases and the J gene lost 3 bases, with 7 bases spanning the gap. This CDR3 comprises 12 residues. The germline CDR1 and CDR2 sequences are SQVTM and ANQGSEA. The CDR3 region is CSVELGDYGYTF. The CDR3 region has the DNA TGCAGCGTTGAACTGGGGGACTATGGCTACACCTTC. The entire variable domain, with the rest obtained from reference TRBV29-1 and TRBJ1-2, is as follows: SAVISQKPSRDICQRGTSLTIQCQVDSQVTMMFWYRQQPGQSLTLIATANQGSEATYESGFVIDKFPISRPNLTFSTLTVSNMSPEDSSIYLCSVELGDYGYTFGSGTRLTVV.

This chain links TRBV19 with TRBJ2-2; TRBD1 is a possible D gene (5 bases). V dropped 0 bases and J dropped 3 bases, with 11 bases sitting between them. The germline CDR1 and CDR2 sequences are LNHDA and SQIVND (reference sequence). CDR3 length: 16 amino acids. CDR3 protein: CASSIDFDSYTGELFF. The CDR3 DNA follows: TGTGCCAGTAGTATAGATTTCGACAGTTACACCGGGGAGCTGTTTTTT. Full variable domain (rest looked up from reference TRBV19 and TRBJ2-2): DGGITQSPKYLFRKEGQNVTLSCEQNLNHDAMYWYRQDPGQGLRLIYYSQIVNDFQKGDIAEGYSVSREKKESFPLTVTSAQKNPTAFYLCASSIDFDSYTGELFFGEGSRLTVL.

This clonotype has a handful of counts. The rearrangement links TRBV12-3 or TRBV12-4 to TRBJ2-3; 10 bases agree with TRBD2. V was clipped by 5 bases and J by 2 bases; unmatched bases: 4. This CDR3 is built from 15 residues. This chain's CDR3 is CASSRTSGFTDTQYF. The CDR3 DNA follows: TGTGCCAGCAGTAGGACTAGCGGTTTCACAGATACGCAGTATTTT.

This clonotype occurred many times. The V gene is TRBV19, the J gene TRBJ1-1; the D gene is possibly TRBD1 (5 bases). Trimming cost V 7 bases and J 3 bases, with 21 bases left between them. The CDR3 extends over 16 amino acids. Germline CDR1 reads LNHDA; CDR2 reads SQIVND (reference sequence). CDR3 sequence: CASKEWGWGEDTEAFF. The CDR3 coding sequence is TGTGCCAGTAAGGAATGGGGCTGGGGTGAAGACACTGAAGCTTTCTTT.

Only a few counts were recorded for this clonotype. V gene TRBV6-6 combines with J gene TRBJ1-3; no clear D gene. Deletions cut 0 bases from V and 3 bases from J, with 9 bases between. CDR1 and CDR2 from the germline V gene are MNHNY and SVGAGI (reference sequence). The CDR3 extends over 15 amino acids. CDR3 in amino acids: CASSYSGNDGNTIYF. The DNA of the CDR3 is TGTGCCAGCAGTTACTCGGGTAACGATGGAAACACCATATATTTT.

Many counts were recorded for this clonotype. This sequence joins TRBV7-8 and TRBJ2-3; D is perhaps TRBD2 (6 bases). The germline gives CDR1 SGHVS, CDR2 FQNEAQ. This CDR3 comprises 14 residues. The V gene lost 5 bases and the J gene lost 5 bases, with 14 bases spanning the gap. The DNA of the CDR3 is TGTGCCAGCAGCCAGCACCATAGCGGAGATACGCAGTATTTT. Its translation is CASSQHHSGDTQYF.